The next 10 T cell receptor beta chains were all read from a single sample in a study of cytomegalovirus exposure and HLA in healthy donors. With 60 Vbeta and 13 Jbeta primers, the PCR was carried out. Method: immunoSEQ multiplex PCR; TCRdb's copy keeps in-frame clones and lacks some. The sample holds approximately 110,000 clones. What was sequenced was PBMCs. These receptors all come from a man over 45 in good health and CMV-seronegative.

The chain employs TRBV5-5 and TRBJ1-2; 7 nucleotides align to TRBD1. The J segment lost 3 bases and the V segment lost 4 bases, leaving 6 bases of the junction unmatched. CDR3 size: 14 residues. Germline V gene lookup returns CDR1 SGHKS and CDR2 YYEKEE (reference sequence). The CDR3 reads CASSRTGDYYGYTF. CDR3 in DNA: TGTGCCAGCAGCCGGACAGGCGATTACTATGGCTACACCTTC.

The rearrangement links TRBV5-5 to TRBJ1-2; D not resolved. With 2 bases removed from V and 2 bases from J, the gap between germline ends came to 4 bases. From germline, CDR1 is SGHKS and CDR2 YYEKEE (reference sequence). The CDR3 extends over 12 amino acids. The CDR3 sequence is CASSFLNYGYTF. DNA of the CDR3: TGTGCCAGCAGCTTCTTGAACTATGGCTACACCTTC. Based on the CDR3 plus reference TRBV5-5 and TRBJ1-2, the full variable domain is DAGVTQSPTHLIKTRGQQVTLRCSPISGHKSVSWYQQVLGQGPQFIFQYYEKEERGRGNFPDRFSARQFPNYSSELNVNALLLGDSALYLCASSFLNYGYTFGSGTRLTVV.

This chain connects TRBV7-2 to TRBJ1-2; D remains unclear. The CDR3 spans 14 residues. Germline V gives CDR1 SGHTA, CDR2 FQGNSA. V gave up 5 bases and J gave up 6 bases, with 16 bases separating them. Here the CDR3 reads CASSLAGMPDGYTF. Here the CDR3 DNA reads TGTGCCAGCAGCCTCGCAGGTATGCCGGATGGCTACACCTTC. Full variable domain (outside the CDR3, taken from reference TRBV7-2 and TRBJ1-2): GAGVSQSPSNKVTEKGKDVELRCDPISGHTALYWYRQSLGQGLEFLIYFQGNSAPDKSGLPSDRFSAERTGGSVSTLTIQRTQQEDSAVYLCASSLAGMPDGYTFGSGTRLTVV.

The V call is TRBV6-1, the J call TRBJ1-2, with 8 bases that match TRBD1. Unmatched junction bases numbered 5, after V lost 3 bases and J lost 8 bases. The germline V gene has CDR1 MNHNS and CDR2 SASEGT. The CDR3 loop spans 13 amino acids. The CDR3 sequence: CASSDSGGGGYTF. The DNA of the CDR3 is TGTGCCAGCAGTGATTCAGGGGGCGGGGGCTACACCTTC.

This sequence joins TRBV6-5 and TRBJ1-1; D remains ambiguous. The length of the CDR3 is 13 residues. Germline V gene sequence: CDR1 MNHEY, CDR2 SVGAGI. Trimming took off 6 bases at V and 0 bases at J, with 8 bases between the two ends. CDR3 amino acids: CASSKTVNTEAFF. Written as DNA, the CDR3 is TGTGCCAGCAGCAAAACAGTGAACACTGAAGCTTTCTTT.

This sequence joins TRBV29-1 and TRBJ2-7; 8 bases align to TRBD2. The CDR3 totals 14 residues. The V gene end was trimmed by 4 bases and the J gene end by 2 bases; junction bases not matched to a gene: 7. CDR1 SQVTM and CDR2 ANQGSEA come from the germline V gene. The chain's CDR3 is CSVGGRYATYEQYF. The CDR3 DNA sequence: TGCAGCGTTGGCGGGAGGTACGCGACCTACGAGCAGTACTTC.

The chain recombines TRBV6-1 with TRBJ1-1, with D hard to call. V lost 7 bases, J lost 11 bases, and 14 bases lay in between. The length of the CDR3 is 11 residues. From germline, CDR1 is MNHNS and CDR2 SASEGT. The CDR3 coding sequence is TGTGCCAGCAACTCCGGGGTCGTGGCTTTCTTT. It specifies CASNSGVVAFF.

The gene calls are TRBV7-2 and TRBJ2-7; TRBD2 agrees at 12 bases. The CDR3 contains 18 residues. The junction had 10 bases not matched to a gene; V was cut back by 4 bases and J by 0 bases. Germline-derived CDR1 and CDR2 are SGHTA and FQGNSA. CDR3 in amino acids: CASSSGLAGPTNSYEQYF. In DNA, the CDR3 is TGTGCCAGCAGCTCCGGACTAGCGGGGCCGACAAACTCCTACGAGCAGTACTTC.

The chain combines TRBV27 with TRBJ2-5; 8 bases are a match to TRBD1. Germline V CDR1 and CDR2: MNHEY, SMNVEV (reference sequence). Unmatched junction bases numbered 5, after V lost 5 bases and J lost 3 bases. The CDR3 length is 14 residues. The CDR3 DNA is TGTGCCAGCAGTCGGTCAGGGGGCGAAGAGACCCAGTACTTC. This sequence encodes CASSRSGGEETQYF.

This rearrangement joins TRBV13 to TRBJ2-1; 9 nucleotides agree with TRBD1. The CDR3 has 15 amino acids. The germline CDR1 and CDR2 sequences are PRHDT and FYEKMQ (reference sequence). The junction had 8 bases not matched to a gene; V was cut back by 6 bases and J by 5 bases. The CDR3 loop is CASSYPGQGHNEQFF. The CDR3 nucleotides read TGTGCCAGCAGTTATCCGGGACAGGGACACAATGAGCAGTTCTTC.